This T cell receptor beta chain was identified during a study of blood T cell repertoires in COVID-19. Clones were read by immunoSEQ multiplex PCR, and TCRdb kept only the in-frame ones, dropping some. The sample has hundreds of thousands of clones; 85% to 90% are singletons. Participants spanned ages about 18 to 100 years and resided in roughly 22 US areas. Cohort allocation depended upon clinical history that participants reported. The CDR3 is made up of 17 amino acids. The germline CDR1 and CDR2 sequences are LNHDA and SQIVND (reference sequence). With 6 bases removed from V and 3 bases from J, the gap between germline ends came to 21 bases.

The gene calls are TRBV19 and TRBJ1-5; unclear D gene. The specimen sequenced was PBMCs or T cells enriched from blood (not recorded which). The TCR comes from a woman younger than 30 with acute COVID-19. CDR3 loop: CASSTQAHGRYNQPQHF. Written as DNA, the CDR3 is TGTGCCAGTAGCACCCAGGCACACGGCAGGTACAATCAGCCCCAGCATTTT. The entire variable domain, with the rest obtained from reference TRBV19 and TRBJ1-5, is as follows: DGGITQSPKYLFRKEGQNVTLSCEQNLNHDAMYWYRQDPGQGLRLIYYSQIVNDFQKGDIAEGYSVSREKKESFPLTVTSAQKNPTAFYLCASSTQAHGRYNQPQHFGDGTRLSIL.